The present T cell receptor (beta chain) was sequenced within a study of T cell repertoires in cytomegalovirus infection. The wider study: A matching HLA type, together with CMV infection, was signaled by public TCR beta signatures. Study conclusions and caveats: HLA-C-restricted TCR beta clonotypes specific for CMV led the ex vivo response.

Remarks on this clonotype: Antigen unknown.

Germline V CDR1 and CDR2: LNHDA, SQIVND (reference sequence). With 0 bases removed from V and 6 bases from J, the gap between germline ends came to 12 bases. The CDR3 runs to 15 residues. TCRdb called the reads again in MiXCR, with one record for every CDR3 protein. The data contain about 230,000 distinct CDR3 sequences, roughly 23% of them seen just once; the ten biggest clones take up 15% to 20%. The clonotype originates from a human donor in good health (CMV status not recorded). Some clones in this sample may be carry-over from other donors' samples. The sample comprised CD8+ T cells from PBMCs. The V gene is TRBV19, the J gene TRBJ2-1; TRBD1 is a possible D gene (5 bases). DNA for the CDR3: TGTGCCAGTAGTATAGATCATGGGGCTCGCAATGAGCAGTTCTTC. Translated, it gives CASSIDHGARNEQFF.